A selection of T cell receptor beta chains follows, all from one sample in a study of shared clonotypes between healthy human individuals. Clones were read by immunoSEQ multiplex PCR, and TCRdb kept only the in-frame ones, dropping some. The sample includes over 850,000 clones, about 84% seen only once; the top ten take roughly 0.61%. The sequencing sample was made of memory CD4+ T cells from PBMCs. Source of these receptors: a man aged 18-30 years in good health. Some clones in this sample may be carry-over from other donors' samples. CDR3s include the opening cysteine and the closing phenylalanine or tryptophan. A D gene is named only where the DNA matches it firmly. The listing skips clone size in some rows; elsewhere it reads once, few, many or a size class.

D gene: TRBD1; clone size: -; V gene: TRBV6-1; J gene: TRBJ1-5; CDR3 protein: CASSNTGGSNQPQHF; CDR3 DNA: TGTGCCAGCAGTAACACAGGGGGCTCCAATCAGCCCCAGCATTTT
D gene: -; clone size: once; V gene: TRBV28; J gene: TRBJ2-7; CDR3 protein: CASKGEQETYEQYF; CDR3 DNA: TGTGCCAGTAAAGGGGAACAGGAGACCTACGAGCAGTACTTC
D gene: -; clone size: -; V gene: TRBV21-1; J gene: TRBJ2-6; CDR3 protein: CASSKALICGGSGANVLTF; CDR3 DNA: TGTGCCAGCAGCAAAGCGCTCATCTGCGGGGGCTCGGGGGCCAACGTCCTGACTTTC
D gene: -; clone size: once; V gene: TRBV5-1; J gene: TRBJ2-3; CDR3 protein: CASSLVGQGGTDTQYF; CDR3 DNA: TGCGCCAGCAGCTTGGTCGGCCAGGGGGGAACAGATACGCAGTATTTT
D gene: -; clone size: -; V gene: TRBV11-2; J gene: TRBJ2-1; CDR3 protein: CASSFIPSYNEQFF; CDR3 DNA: TGTGCCAGCAGCTTTATCCCCAGCTACAATGAGCAGTTCTTC
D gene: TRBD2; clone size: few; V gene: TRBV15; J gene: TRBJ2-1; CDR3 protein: CATSRDETSGSSYNEQFF; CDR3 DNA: TGTGCCACCAGCAGAGATGAGACTAGCGGGAGTTCCTACAATGAGCAGTTCTTC
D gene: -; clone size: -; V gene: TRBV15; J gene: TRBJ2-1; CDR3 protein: CATENQGHNEQFF; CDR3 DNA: TGTGCCACGGAAAACCAGGGCCACAATGAGCAGTTCTTC
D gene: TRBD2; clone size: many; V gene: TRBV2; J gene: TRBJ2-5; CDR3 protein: CASTRAAGEVETQYF; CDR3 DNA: TGTGCCAGCACCCGGGCAGCGGGAGAGGTAGAGACCCAGTACTTC
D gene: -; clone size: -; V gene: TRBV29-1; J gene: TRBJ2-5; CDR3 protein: CSVGETQYF; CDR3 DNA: TGCAGCGTGGGAGAGACCCAGTACTTC
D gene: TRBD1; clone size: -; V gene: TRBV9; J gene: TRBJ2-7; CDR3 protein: CASSVEGQNSYEQYF; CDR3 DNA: TGTGCCAGCAGCGTAGAGGGACAGAACTCCTACGAGCAGTACTTC
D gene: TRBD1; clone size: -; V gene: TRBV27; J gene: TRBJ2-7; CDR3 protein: CASQPGWDRGYEQYF; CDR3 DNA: TGTGCCAGCCAACCGGGATGGGACAGGGGCTACGAGCAGTACTTC
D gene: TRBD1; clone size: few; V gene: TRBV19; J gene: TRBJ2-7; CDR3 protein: CASSVGTGGAYEQYF; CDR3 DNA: TGTGCCAGTAGTGTCGGGACAGGGGGCGCCTACGAGCAGTACTTC
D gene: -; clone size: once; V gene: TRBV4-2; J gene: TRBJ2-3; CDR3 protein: CASSKGDSSANTQYF; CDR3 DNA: TGTGCCAGCAGCAAGGGGGATTCATCGGCAAATACGCAGTATTTT
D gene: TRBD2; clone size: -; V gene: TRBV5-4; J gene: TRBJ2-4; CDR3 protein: CASSHASGKNIQYF; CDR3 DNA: TGTGCCAGCAGCCATGCTAGCGGGAAAAACATTCAGTACTTC
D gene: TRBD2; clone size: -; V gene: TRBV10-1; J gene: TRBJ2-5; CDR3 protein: CASSAGLAGTGQETQYF; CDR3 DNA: TGCGCCAGCAGTGCCGGACTAGCGGGTACTGGGCAAGAGACCCAGTACTTC
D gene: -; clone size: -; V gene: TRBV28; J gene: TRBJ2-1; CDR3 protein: CASSPTPGQGVEQFF; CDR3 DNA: TGTGCCAGCAGTCCTACCCCGGGGCAGGGAGTTGAGCAGTTCTTC
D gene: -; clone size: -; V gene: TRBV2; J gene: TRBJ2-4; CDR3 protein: CASEGGTKNIQYF; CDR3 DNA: TGTGCCAGTGAAGGAGGGACCAAAAACATTCAGTACTTC
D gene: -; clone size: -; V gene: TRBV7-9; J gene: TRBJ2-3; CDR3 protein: CARQGASSTDTQYF; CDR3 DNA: TGTGCCAGACAAGGGGCTTCTAGCACAGATACGCAGTATTTT
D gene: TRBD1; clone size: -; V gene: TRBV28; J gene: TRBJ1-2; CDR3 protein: CASRGGGQMSNYGYTF; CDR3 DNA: TGTGCCAGCCGAGGGGGGGGACAGATGTCTAACTATGGCTACACCTTC
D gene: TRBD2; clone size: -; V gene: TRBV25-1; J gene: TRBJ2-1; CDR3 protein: CASRQKRGGYNEQFF; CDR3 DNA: TGTGCCAGCAGACAAAAGCGGGGGGGATACAATGAGCAGTTCTTC
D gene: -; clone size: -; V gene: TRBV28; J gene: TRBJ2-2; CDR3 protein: CASSLHRIENTGELFF; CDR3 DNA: TGTGCCAGCAGTCTACACCGAATCGAGAACACCGGGGAGCTGTTTTTT
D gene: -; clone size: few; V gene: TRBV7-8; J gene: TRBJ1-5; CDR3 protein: CASSDGFDQPQHF; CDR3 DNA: TGTGCCAGCAGCGACGGGTTTGATCAGCCCCAGCATTTT
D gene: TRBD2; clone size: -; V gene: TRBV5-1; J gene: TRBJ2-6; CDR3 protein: CASSLVPLGLAGAGANVLTF; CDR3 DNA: TGCGCCAGCAGCTTGGTCCCCCTGGGACTAGCGGGAGCTGGGGCCAACGTCCTGACTTTC
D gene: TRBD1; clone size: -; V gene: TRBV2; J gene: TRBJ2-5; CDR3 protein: CASQTGVGQETQYF; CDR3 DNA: TGTGCCAGCCAGACAGGGGTCGGCCAAGAGACCCAGTACTTC
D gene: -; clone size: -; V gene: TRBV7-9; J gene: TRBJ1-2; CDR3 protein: CASSYSWGPNIFGYTF; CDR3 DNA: TGTGCCAGCAGCTATAGTTGGGGACCGAATATTTTTGGCTACACCTTC
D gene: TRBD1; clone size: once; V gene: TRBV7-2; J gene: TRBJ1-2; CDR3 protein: CASSHDGIQGSTF; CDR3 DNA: TGTGCCAGCAGCCATGACGGAATACAGGGGAGCACCTTC
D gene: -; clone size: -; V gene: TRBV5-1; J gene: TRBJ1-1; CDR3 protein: CASQGLQGGTEAFF; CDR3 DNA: TGCGCCAGCCAGGGCCTACAGGGAGGGACTGAAGCTTTCTTT
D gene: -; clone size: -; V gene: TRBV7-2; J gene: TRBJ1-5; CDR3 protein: CASSLDSTNQPQHF; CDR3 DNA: TGTGCCAGCAGCTTAGATTCAACCAATCAGCCCCAGCATTTT
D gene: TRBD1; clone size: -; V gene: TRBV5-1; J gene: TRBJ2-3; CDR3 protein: CASSQGTGGTDTQYF; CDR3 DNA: TGCGCCAGCAGCCAAGGGACAGGGGGCACAGATACGCAGTATTTT
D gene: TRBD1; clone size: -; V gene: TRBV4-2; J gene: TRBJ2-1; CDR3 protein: CASSHDPPGQGFTEQFF; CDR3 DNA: TGTGCCAGCAGCCATGACCCACCGGGACAGGGTTTCACTGAGCAGTTCTTC
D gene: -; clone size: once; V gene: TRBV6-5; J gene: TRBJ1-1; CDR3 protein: CASSYLQAGFREEAFF; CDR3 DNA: TGTGCCAGCAGTTACTTACAGGCTGGGTTTCGGGAGGAGGCTTTCTTT
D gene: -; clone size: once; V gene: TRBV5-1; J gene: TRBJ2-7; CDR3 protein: CASSLIPGGAYEQYF; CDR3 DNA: TGCGCCAGCAGCCTCATTCCGGGCGGGGCCTACGAGCAGTACTTC
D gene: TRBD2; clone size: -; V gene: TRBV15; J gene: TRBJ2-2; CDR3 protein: CATRGTSGRGNTGELFF; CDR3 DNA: TGTGCCACCAGAGGGACTAGCGGTAGAGGGAACACCGGGGAGCTGTTTTTT
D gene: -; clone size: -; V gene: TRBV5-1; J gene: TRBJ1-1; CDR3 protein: CASRIGFEAFF; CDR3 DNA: TGCGCCAGCAGAATCGGATTTGAAGCTTTCTTT
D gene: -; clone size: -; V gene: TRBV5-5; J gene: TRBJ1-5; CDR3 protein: CASSRDGNQPQHF; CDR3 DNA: TGTGCCAGCAGCCGGGACGGAAATCAGCCCCAGCATTTT
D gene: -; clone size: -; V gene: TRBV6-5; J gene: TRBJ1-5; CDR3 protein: CAISGSIFSNQPQHF; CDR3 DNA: TGTGCCATCTCGGGCAGCATTTTCAGCAATCAGCCCCAGCATTTT
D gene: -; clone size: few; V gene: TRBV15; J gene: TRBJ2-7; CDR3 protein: CATSPPGSSSYEQYF; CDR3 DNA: TGTGCCACCAGCCCCCCCGGTTCGAGCTCCTACGAGCAGTACTTC
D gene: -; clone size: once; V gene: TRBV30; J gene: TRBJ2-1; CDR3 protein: CAWRQYNEQFF; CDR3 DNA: TGTGCCTGGAGACAATACAATGAGCAGTTCTTC
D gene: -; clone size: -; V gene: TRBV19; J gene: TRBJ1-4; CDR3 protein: CASSIQSRDNEKLFF; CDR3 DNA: TGTGCCAGTAGTATTCAGTCCCGGGACAATGAAAAACTGTTTTTT
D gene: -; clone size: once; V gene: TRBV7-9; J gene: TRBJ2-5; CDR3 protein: CASSLGAGQETQYF; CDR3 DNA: TGTGCCAGCAGCTTAGGGGCAGGGCAAGAGACCCAGTACTTC
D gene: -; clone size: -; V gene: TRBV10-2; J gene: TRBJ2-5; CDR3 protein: CASSQLATNVRQETQYF; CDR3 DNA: TGCGCCAGCAGTCAACTAGCCACCAACGTTCGGCAAGAGACCCAGTACTTC
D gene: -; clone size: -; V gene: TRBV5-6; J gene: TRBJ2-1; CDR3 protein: CASSLVTYNEQFF; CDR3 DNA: TGTGCCAGCAGCTTGGTGACCTACAATGAGCAGTTCTTC
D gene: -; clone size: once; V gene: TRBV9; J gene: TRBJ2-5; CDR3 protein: CASSAEEGATQYF; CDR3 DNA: TGTGCCAGCAGCGCGGAGGAGGGGGCCACCCAGTACTTC
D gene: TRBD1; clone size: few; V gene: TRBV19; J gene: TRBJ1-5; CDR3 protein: CASGDRASSNQPQHF; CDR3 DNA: TGTGCCAGTGGGGACAGGGCTTCTAGCAATCAGCCCCAGCATTTT
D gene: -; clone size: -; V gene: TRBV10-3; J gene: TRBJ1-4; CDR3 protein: CAISDSVGNEKLFF; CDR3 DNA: TGTGCCATCAGTGACAGCGTGGGGAATGAAAAACTGTTTTTT
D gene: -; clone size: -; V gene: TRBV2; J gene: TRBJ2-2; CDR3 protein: CASSERGNSGTGELFF; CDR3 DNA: TGTGCCAGCAGTGAACGCGGGAATAGCGGCACCGGGGAGCTGTTTTTT